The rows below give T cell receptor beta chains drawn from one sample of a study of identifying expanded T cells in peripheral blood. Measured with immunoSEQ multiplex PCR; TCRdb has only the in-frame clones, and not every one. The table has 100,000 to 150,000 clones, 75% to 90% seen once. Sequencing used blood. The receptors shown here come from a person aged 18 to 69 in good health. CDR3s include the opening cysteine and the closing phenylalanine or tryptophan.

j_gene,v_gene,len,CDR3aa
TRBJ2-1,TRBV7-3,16,CASSSFRQGLYNEQFF
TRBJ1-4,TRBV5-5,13,CASSRGQGEKLFF
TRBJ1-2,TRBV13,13,CASSLGGRGGYTF
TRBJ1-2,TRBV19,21,CASSILAVGDPTRGARNGYTF
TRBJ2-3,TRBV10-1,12,CASSEGTDTQYF
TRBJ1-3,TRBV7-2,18,CASSSTGTGESSGNTIYF
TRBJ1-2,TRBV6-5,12,CASRKQGRGYTF
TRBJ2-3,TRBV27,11,CASSLGDTQYF
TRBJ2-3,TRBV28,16,CASSDPGTEVTDTQYF
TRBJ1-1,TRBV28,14,CASSPWREALEAFF
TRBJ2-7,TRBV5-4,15,CASSLGGRNSYEQYF
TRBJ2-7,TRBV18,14,CASSPGVDSYEQYF
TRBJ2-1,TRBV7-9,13,CASSPGAGRLGFF
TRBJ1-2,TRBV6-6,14,CASSKTQGNYGYTF
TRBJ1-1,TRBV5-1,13,CASSATANTEAFF
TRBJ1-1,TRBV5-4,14,CASREGQGRTEAFF
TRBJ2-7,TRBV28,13,CASSGGSSYEQYF
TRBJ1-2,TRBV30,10,CAWNGYGYTF
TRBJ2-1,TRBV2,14,CASKELAGSYGQFF
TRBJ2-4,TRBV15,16,CATSRGPGAGENIQYF
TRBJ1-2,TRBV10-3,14,CAINEGQGRYGYTF
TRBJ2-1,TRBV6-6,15,CASAGRLSSYNEQFF
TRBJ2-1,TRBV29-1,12,CSGEGSYNEQFF
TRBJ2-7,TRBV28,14,CASSSDPSREEQYF
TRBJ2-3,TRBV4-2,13,CASSQDRTDTQYF
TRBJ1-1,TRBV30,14,CAWRGQFLNTEAFF
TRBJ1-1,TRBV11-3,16,CASSPGAGGFGTEAFF
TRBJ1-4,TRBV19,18,CASSILPDRFATNEKLFF
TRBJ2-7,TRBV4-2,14,CASSPPGASYEQYF
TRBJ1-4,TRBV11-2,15,CASSSSPGGKEKLFF
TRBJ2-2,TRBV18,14,CASSPSAITGELFF
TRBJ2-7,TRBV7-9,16,CASSVFRDRRIYEQYF
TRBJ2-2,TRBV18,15,CASSRGTVNTGELFF
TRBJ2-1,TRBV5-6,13,CASSLYRGREQFF
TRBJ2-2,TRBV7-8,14,CASSLNLYTGELFF
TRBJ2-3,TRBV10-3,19,CAISELASGRDSSTDTQYF
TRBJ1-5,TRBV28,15,CASSLRTGDNQPQHF
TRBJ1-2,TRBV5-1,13,CASRAGTEYGYTF
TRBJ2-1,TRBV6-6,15,CASTLGLAGVNEQFF
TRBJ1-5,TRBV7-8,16,CASSSRDRSKNQPQHF
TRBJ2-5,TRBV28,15,CASSIPQGGKETQYF
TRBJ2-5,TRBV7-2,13,CASSLVGQETQYF
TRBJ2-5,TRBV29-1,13,CSARRELKETQYF
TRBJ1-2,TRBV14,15,CASSPDRSWGYGYTF
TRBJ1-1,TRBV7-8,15,CASSAGVTLNTEAFF
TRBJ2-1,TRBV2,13,CASSGRRSNEQFF
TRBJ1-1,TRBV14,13,CASSQELNTEAFF
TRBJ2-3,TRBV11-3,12,CASSFSTDTQYF
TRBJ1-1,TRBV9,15,CASSPSPVMATEAFF
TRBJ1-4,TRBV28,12,CASSQRPEKLFF
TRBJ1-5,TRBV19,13,CASMGQGHQPQHF
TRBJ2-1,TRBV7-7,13,CASSQGQYNEQFF